The clone carrying this T cell receptor (beta chain) was counted between two and nine times. Its antigen is as yet unknown. This specimen comes from a study of cytomegalovirus exposure and HLA in healthy donors. Study results and limitations: With later analysis, a missense DCLRE1C variant became linked to TCR beta V- and J-gene trimming. Later on, an analysis tied some 17,000 TCR beta sequences to HLA alleles at 0.05 false discovery rate. Within an earlier analysis, most TCR beta V segments proved productive either about 90% or about 30% of the time. TCR beta sequences reportedly predicted the HLA-A and HLA-B alleles of most subjects accurately.

In the PCR, 60 Vbeta and 13 Jbeta primers were used. The repertoire was sequenced with immunoSEQ multiplex PCR; TCRdb's copy has only in-frame clones and lacks some. The table records 100,000 to 150,000 clones, roughly 84% of them present only once. Trimming left V 1 base short and J 7 bases short, with 8 bases between. There are 12 residues in the CDR3. CDR1 and CDR2 (germline): SGHDT, YYEEEE. The TCR was taken from a man aged 50 to 59 in good health and CMV-seronegative. The chain links TRBV5-6 to TRBJ1-1; D gene uncertain. What was sequenced was PBMCs. CDR3 protein: CASSLSGLEAFF. For the CDR3, the DNA is TGTGCCAGCAGCTTGTCTGGCCTTGAAGCTTTCTTT. The complete variable domain, with remaining parts taken from reference TRBV5-6 and TRBJ1-1, reads DAGVTQSPTHLIKTRGQQVTLRCSPKSGHDTVSWYQQALGQGPQFIFQYYEEEERQRGNFPDRFSGHQFPNYSSELNVNALLLGDSALYLCASSLSGLEAFFGQGTRLTVV.